These T cell receptor beta chains were read from a single sample in a study of cytotoxic CD8 clonotypes in ibrutinib-treated CLL. The protocol was immunoSEQ multiplex PCR, while the TCRdb copy is restricted to in-frame clones and leaves out a portion. The data contain tens of thousands of clones, around 75% of them singletons. Sequenced here: PBMCs, sampled after 12 months of ibrutinib treatment. The receptors were gathered from a human donor with chronic lymphocytic leukemia. Each CDR3 is given with its conserved first and last residue. Each record gives: V gene, clone size, D gene, J gene, CDR3 DNA, CDR3 protein. A D gene is named only where the DNA matches it firmly. Some rows mark clone size as missing; the rest say once, few, many or name a class of expanded clone.

v_gene: TRBV7-2
abundance: -
d_gene: -
j_gene: TRBJ2-7
CDR3nt: TGTGCCAGCAGCTTAGGGATGGGGTTTACCCACTACGAGCAGTACTTC
CDR3aa: CASSLGMGFTHYEQYF

v_gene: TRBV28
abundance: -
d_gene: -
j_gene: TRBJ2-7
CDR3nt: TGTGCCAGCAGTTTTTGGGGGTACGAGCAGTACTTC
CDR3aa: CASSFWGYEQYF

v_gene: TRBV5-1
abundance: -
d_gene: -
j_gene: TRBJ1-3
CDR3nt: TGCGCCAGCAGCTTGGTGGGGGCTACCCTGGGGACTGGAAACACCATATATTTT
CDR3aa: CASSLVGATLGTGNTIYF

v_gene: TRBV6-5
abundance: once
d_gene: -
j_gene: TRBJ2-5
CDR3nt: TGTGCCACCCAGGGGAAGGGGCAAGAGACCCAGTACTTC
CDR3aa: CATQGKGQETQYF

v_gene: TRBV7-8
abundance: -
d_gene: -
j_gene: TRBJ2-7
CDR3nt: TGTGCCAGCAGCTTAGTCCCCGGCGGGGGCCCCTACGAGCAGTACTTC
CDR3aa: CASSLVPGGGPYEQYF

v_gene: TRBV7-3
abundance: -
d_gene: -
j_gene: TRBJ2-3
CDR3nt: TGTGCCAGCAGCCGCGACTCCCCTTCGGGGGCGCAGTATTTT
CDR3aa: CASSRDSPSGAQYF

v_gene: TRBV6-1
abundance: -
d_gene: -
j_gene: TRBJ1-3
CDR3nt: TGTGCCAGCAGTACCGGCTCTGGAAACACCATATATTTT
CDR3aa: CASSTGSGNTIYF

v_gene: TRBV9
abundance: once
d_gene: -
j_gene: TRBJ1-1
CDR3nt: TGTGCCAGCAGCGTAGGGGGGATGAACACTGAAGCTTTCTTT
CDR3aa: CASSVGGMNTEAFF

v_gene: TRBV27
abundance: -
d_gene: TRBD2
j_gene: TRBJ2-1
CDR3nt: TGTACCAGCACGAGGGAGGGCTACAATGAGCAGTTCTTC
CDR3aa: CTSTREGYNEQFF

v_gene: TRBV27
abundance: -
d_gene: -
j_gene: TRBJ2-7
CDR3nt: TGTGCCAGCAGTTTCGGGCCCACCTACGAGCAGTACTTC
CDR3aa: CASSFGPTYEQYF

v_gene: TRBV18
abundance: -
d_gene: -
j_gene: TRBJ1-3
CDR3nt: TGTGCCAGCTCACTACAGGGCGAACTCGGTTTT
CDR3aa: CASSLQGELGF

v_gene: TRBV28
abundance: -
d_gene: -
j_gene: TRBJ2-7
CDR3nt: TGTGCCAGCAGCCGAGGGGGGCCCACCTACGAGCAGTACTTC
CDR3aa: CASSRGGPTYEQYF

v_gene: TRBV6-5
abundance: few
d_gene: -
j_gene: TRBJ2-2
CDR3nt: TGTGCCAGCAGTCGGGCCGGGGAGCTGTTTTTT
CDR3aa: CASSRAGELFF

v_gene: TRBV29-1
abundance: -
d_gene: TRBD1
j_gene: TRBJ1-2
CDR3nt: TGCAGCGTGGAGACTGGGACAGGGGGCGGCTACACCTTC
CDR3aa: CSVETGTGGGYTF

v_gene: TRBV5-4
abundance: -
d_gene: TRBD1
j_gene: TRBJ1-2
CDR3nt: TGTGCCAGCAGCTTGATTACAGGGGATGGTGGCTACACCTTC
CDR3aa: CASSLITGDGGYTF

v_gene: TRBV28
abundance: few
d_gene: -
j_gene: TRBJ1-6
CDR3nt: TGTGCCAGCAGTTTAAGTACGGACCGTTCACCCCTCCACTTT
CDR3aa: CASSLSTDRSPLHF

v_gene: TRBV5-1
abundance: -
d_gene: -
j_gene: TRBJ2-5
CDR3nt: TGCGCCAGCAGCCCGGGGCATGAACGAGAGACCCAGTACTTC
CDR3aa: CASSPGHERETQYF

v_gene: TRBV7-2
abundance: -
d_gene: -
j_gene: TRBJ1-2
CDR3nt: TGTGCCAGCAGCTTAGTGGTAGGGGCCCCCGGGGGCTACACCTTC
CDR3aa: CASSLVVGAPGGYTF

v_gene: TRBV11-2
abundance: -
d_gene: TRBD1
j_gene: TRBJ1-2
CDR3nt: TGTGCCAGCAGCCCAACAGGGGGTTATGGCTACACCTTC
CDR3aa: CASSPTGGYGYTF

v_gene: TRBV28
abundance: once
d_gene: -
j_gene: TRBJ1-2
CDR3nt: TGTGCCAGCAGTTCCCCGGTCTATGGCTACACCTTC
CDR3aa: CASSSPVYGYTF

v_gene: TRBV27
abundance: -
d_gene: TRBD1
j_gene: TRBJ1-2
CDR3nt: TGTGCCAGCAGGACCACAGGGGCAGCCGGCTACACCTTC
CDR3aa: CASRTTGAAGYTF

v_gene: TRBV9
abundance: -
d_gene: TRBD2
j_gene: TRBJ2-2
CDR3nt: TGTGCCAGCAGCGTAGACGGTAGCGGGGCCCGCGGGGAGCTGTTTTTT
CDR3aa: CASSVDGSGARGELFF

v_gene: TRBV28
abundance: -
d_gene: -
j_gene: TRBJ2-3
CDR3nt: TGTGCCAGCAGACGGGACGGCAGCCGCACAGATACGCAGTATTTT
CDR3aa: CASRRDGSRTDTQYF

v_gene: TRBV6-6
abundance: -
d_gene: TRBD2
j_gene: TRBJ2-5
CDR3nt: TGTGCCAGCAGAGATAGCGGGGGGGCTGTTGAGACCCAGTACTTC
CDR3aa: CASRDSGGAVETQYF

v_gene: TRBV5-1
abundance: once
d_gene: -
j_gene: TRBJ2-7
CDR3nt: TGCGCCAGCAGGCCTGCCGCACGGGGGGAGCAGTACTTC
CDR3aa: CASRPAARGEQYF

v_gene: TRBV29-1
abundance: -
d_gene: -
j_gene: TRBJ2-1
CDR3nt: TGCAGCGTTGAAGAAGTTCCCGGGAATGAGCAGTTCTTC
CDR3aa: CSVEEVPGNEQFF

v_gene: TRBV28
abundance: -
d_gene: TRBD1
j_gene: TRBJ2-7
CDR3nt: TGTGCCAGCAAGCAGGGGGTTAACGACGAGCAGTACTTC
CDR3aa: CASKQGVNDEQYF

v_gene: TRBV6-6
abundance: -
d_gene: TRBD2
j_gene: TRBJ2-5
CDR3nt: TGTGCCAGCACCCCGCCGGGGGGGGTAGAGACCCAGTACTTC
CDR3aa: CASTPPGGVETQYF

v_gene: TRBV11-1
abundance: -
d_gene: -
j_gene: TRBJ2-7
CDR3nt: TGTGCCAGCAGCCGCGGACAGTCCTACGAGCAGTACTTC
CDR3aa: CASSRGQSYEQYF

v_gene: TRBV19
abundance: -
d_gene: TRBD1
j_gene: TRBJ2-7
CDR3nt: TGTGCCAGTAGTGGGACAGGTCAATACGAGCAGTACTTC
CDR3aa: CASSGTGQYEQYF

v_gene: TRBV5-4
abundance: -
d_gene: TRBD2
j_gene: TRBJ2-1
CDR3nt: TGTGCCAGCAGCTTGGGTCTAGCGGGACCGGGGTCCTACAATGAGCAGTTCTTC
CDR3aa: CASSLGLAGPGSYNEQFF

v_gene: TRBV2
abundance: -
d_gene: TRBD1
j_gene: TRBJ1-3
CDR3nt: TGTGCCAGCAAGGCCTCCACAGGGGCCCTCGGGGTCAACACCATATATTTT
CDR3aa: CASKASTGALGVNTIYF

v_gene: TRBV6-4
abundance: -
d_gene: TRBD2
j_gene: TRBJ2-6
CDR3nt: TGTGCCGGTCATAGCGGGAGCCCCCCTGGGGCCAACGTCCTGACTTTC
CDR3aa: CAGHSGSPPGANVLTF

v_gene: TRBV19
abundance: -
d_gene: -
j_gene: TRBJ1-5
CDR3nt: TGTGCCAGTAGGGACCTGAGCGGTCAGCCCCAGCATTTT
CDR3aa: CASRDLSGQPQHF

v_gene: TRBV10-3
abundance: -
d_gene: TRBD1
j_gene: TRBJ1-1
CDR3nt: TGTGCCACCGGACAGGGCCCGGGGAACACTGAAGCTTTCTTT
CDR3aa: CATGQGPGNTEAFF

v_gene: TRBV14
abundance: once
d_gene: TRBD2
j_gene: TRBJ2-1
CDR3nt: TGTGCCAGCAGCCCGGGGGGAGTTGGAGCCTACAATGAGCAGTTCTTC
CDR3aa: CASSPGGVGAYNEQFF

v_gene: TRBV4-2
abundance: few
d_gene: TRBD1
j_gene: TRBJ2-3
CDR3nt: TGTGCCAGCAGCCGGGACAGGGCGGGAGATACGCAGTATTTT
CDR3aa: CASSRDRAGDTQYF

v_gene: TRBV27
abundance: -
d_gene: -
j_gene: TRBJ2-7
CDR3nt: TGTGCCAGCAGTCCACACAAGGGGAAGGCGCTCAGCTACGAGCAGTACTTC
CDR3aa: CASSPHKGKALSYEQYF

v_gene: TRBV28
abundance: -
d_gene: -
j_gene: TRBJ2-7
CDR3nt: TGTGCCAGCGCATACTCCTACGAGCAGTACTTC
CDR3aa: CASAYSYEQYF

v_gene: TRBV6-6
abundance: few
d_gene: -
j_gene: TRBJ2-2
CDR3nt: TGTGCCAGCCATAGGGGGGGGGAGCTGTTTTTT
CDR3aa: CASHRGGELFF

v_gene: TRBV28
abundance: few
d_gene: TRBD1
j_gene: TRBJ1-2
CDR3nt: TGTGCCAGCAGTTTAGCGACAGGGGATGGCTACACCTTC
CDR3aa: CASSLATGDGYTF

v_gene: TRBV5-1
abundance: -
d_gene: -
j_gene: TRBJ1-6
CDR3nt: TGCGCCAGCAGCTTGGCCGTACAAGGGGCGACCCTCCACTTT
CDR3aa: CASSLAVQGATLHF

v_gene: TRBV7-8
abundance: -
d_gene: -
j_gene: TRBJ2-1
CDR3nt: TGTGCCAGCAGCTTAGTCCGGGTTCGAGATGAGCAGTTCTTC
CDR3aa: CASSLVRVRDEQFF

v_gene: TRBV2
abundance: -
d_gene: -
j_gene: TRBJ2-5
CDR3nt: TGTGCCAGCAACCCCGTAGGGGCCTTCCAAGAGACCCAGTACTTC
CDR3aa: CASNPVGAFQETQYF

v_gene: TRBV6-6
abundance: -
d_gene: -
j_gene: TRBJ2-2
CDR3nt: TGTGCCAGCAGTTACTTGTCCGGGGTTAACACCGGGGAGCTGTTTTTT
CDR3aa: CASSYLSGVNTGELFF